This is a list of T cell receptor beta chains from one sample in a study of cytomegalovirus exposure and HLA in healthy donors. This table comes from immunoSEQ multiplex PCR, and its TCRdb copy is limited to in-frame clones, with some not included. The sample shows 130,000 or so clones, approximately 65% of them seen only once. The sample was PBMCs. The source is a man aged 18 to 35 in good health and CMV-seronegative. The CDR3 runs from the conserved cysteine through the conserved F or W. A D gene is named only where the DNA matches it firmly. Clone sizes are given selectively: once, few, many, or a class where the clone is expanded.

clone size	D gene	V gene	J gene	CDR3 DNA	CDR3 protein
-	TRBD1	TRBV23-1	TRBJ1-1	TGCGCCAGCAGTCACTCTCGGGGACAGGGCACTGAAGCTTTCTTT	CASSHSRGQGTEAFF
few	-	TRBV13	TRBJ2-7	TGTGCCAGCAGCTCCGGGATCTCCTACGAGCAGTACTTC	CASSSGISYEQYF
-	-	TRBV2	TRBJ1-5	TGTGCCAGCAGCGAGGCAGGGGTGCGAGGTCAGCCCCAGCATTTT	CASSEAGVRGQPQHF
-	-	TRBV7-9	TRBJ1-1	TGTGCCCGCAGCGCCCCGGGACAATACGCGAACACTGAAGCTTTCTTT	CARSAPGQYANTEAFF
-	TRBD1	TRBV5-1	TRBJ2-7	TGCGCCAGCAGCTTGGGGACAGGGGCGTTCTACGAGCAGTACTTC	CASSLGTGAFYEQYF
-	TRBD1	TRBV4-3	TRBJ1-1	TGCGCCAGCAGCCAGGACAGGGGATACACTGAAGCTTTCTTT	CASSQDRGYTEAFF
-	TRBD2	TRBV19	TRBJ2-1	TGTGCCAGTAGGGATTCCCCGGGCGGGAGAGGGTTCTTC	CASRDSPGGRGFF
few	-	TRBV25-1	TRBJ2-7	TGTGCCAGCAGGACTAGGGGAGGCTCCTACGAGCAGTACTTC	CASRTRGGSYEQYF
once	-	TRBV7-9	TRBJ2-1	TGTGCCAGCAGCTCCCGAGGAGGTTACAATGAGCAGTTCTTC	CASSSRGGYNEQFF
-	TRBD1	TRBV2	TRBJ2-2	TGTGCCAGCAGAAGCCCGGGACAGGGGACCGGGGAGCTGTTTTTT	CASRSPGQGTGELFF
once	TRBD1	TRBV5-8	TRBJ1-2	TGTGCCAGCAGCCCCCTGGACAGGGGGGTTGGTGGCTACACCTTC	CASSPLDRGVGGYTF
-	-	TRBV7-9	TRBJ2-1	TGTGCCAGCAGCCCGCCAGGGTTTGGGAATGAGCAGTTCTTC	CASSPPGFGNEQFF
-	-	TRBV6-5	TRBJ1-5	TGTGCCAGCAGCCTAAAACAGGGTTCCGCGATGGCCCAGCATTTT	CASSLKQGSAMAQHF
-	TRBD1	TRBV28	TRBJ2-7	TGTGCCAGCAGTGTACAGGGGCCGATATACGAGCAGTACTTC	CASSVQGPIYEQYF
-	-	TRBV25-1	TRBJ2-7	TGTGCCAGCAGTGCCTCTTACGAGCAGTACTTC	CASSASYEQYF
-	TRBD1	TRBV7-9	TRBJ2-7	TGTGCCAGCAGCGGCGACAGGGATGGCTTTAACGAGCAGTACTTC	CASSGDRDGFNEQYF
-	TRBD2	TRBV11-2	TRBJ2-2	TGTGCCAGCAGCGCCGGGACTAGCAACACCGGGGAGCTGTTTTTT	CASSAGTSNTGELFF
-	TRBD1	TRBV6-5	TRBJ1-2	TGTGCCAGCAGTGGCCGACAGGGGGCGCGCGGCTACACCTTC	CASSGRQGARGYTF
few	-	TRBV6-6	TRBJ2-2	TGTGCCAGCAGTTACGCTGGACTCCGCGGGGAGCTGTTTTTT	CASSYAGLRGELFF
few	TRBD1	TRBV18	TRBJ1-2	TGTGCCAGCTCACCACCGAGGACAGGGGGCTATGGCTACACCTTC	CASSPPRTGGYGYTF
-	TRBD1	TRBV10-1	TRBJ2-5	TGCGCCAGCAGTGAGTTCCGACAGGGGGTAGAGACCCAGTACTTC	CASSEFRQGVETQYF
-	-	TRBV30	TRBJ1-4	TGTGCCTGGAGGGCCGGGTTCGCCGCTAATGAAAAACTGTTTTTT	CAWRAGFAANEKLFF
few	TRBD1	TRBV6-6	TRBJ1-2	TGTGCCAGCAGTTACTCGTTTGAGGGGGCATCCTATGGCTACACCTTC	CASSYSFEGASYGYTF
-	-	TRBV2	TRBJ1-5	TGTGCCAGCAGTGAGGGCAGGGCTTCGTATCAGCCCCAGCATTTT	CASSEGRASYQPQHF
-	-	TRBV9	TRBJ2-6	TGTGCCAGCAGCGCCTCGGTAGGGGCCAACGTCCTGACTTTC	CASSASVGANVLTF
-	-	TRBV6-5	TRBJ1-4	TGTGCCAGCTCGGCGGTGCAGGGAAGAAATGAAAAACTGTTTTTT	CASSAVQGRNEKLFF
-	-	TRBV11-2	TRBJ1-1	TGTGCCAGCAGCTTAGTCGCAGGCACTGAAGCTTTCTTT	CASSLVAGTEAFF
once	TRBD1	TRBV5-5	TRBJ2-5	TGTGCCAGCAGCCCCCAGCAGGGGGCTTTGGAGACCCAGTACTTC	CASSPQQGALETQYF
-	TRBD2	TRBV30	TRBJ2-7	TGTGCCTGGGCCCCGGCGGGAGGATCCTACGAGCAGTACTTC	CAWAPAGGSYEQYF
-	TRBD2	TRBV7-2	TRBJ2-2	TGTGCCAGCAGCTTAGTACCGGGAGGGGGTTCCGGGGAGCTGTTTTTT	CASSLVPGGGSGELFF
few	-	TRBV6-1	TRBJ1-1	TGTGCCAGCACCCAAAGAGGGCTCGCCACTGAAGCTTTCTTT	CASTQRGLATEAFF
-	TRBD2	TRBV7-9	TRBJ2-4	TGTGCCAGCAGCTCGAACCGGGGACTAGCGGGAGTTGGTCGAAACATTCAGTACTTC	CASSSNRGLAGVGRNIQYF
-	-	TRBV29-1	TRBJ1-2	TGCAGCGTTGAGACAGATAACTATGGCTACACCTTC	CSVETDNYGYTF
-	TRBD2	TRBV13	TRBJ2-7	TGTGCCAGCAGCGCGAGCGGGGACTCCTACGAGCAGTACTTC	CASSASGDSYEQYF
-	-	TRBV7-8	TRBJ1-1	TGTGCCAGCAGCTCAGGGTGGACTGAAGCTTTCTTT	CASSSGWTEAFF
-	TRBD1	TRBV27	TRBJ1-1	TGTGCCAGCAGTTCGCGACAGGGGGCAAGGAACACTGAAGCTTTCTTT	CASSSRQGARNTEAFF
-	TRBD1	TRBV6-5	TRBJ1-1	TGTGCCAGCAGAGAACAGGGGAGAAGTGGTGAAGCTTTCTTT	CASREQGRSGEAFF
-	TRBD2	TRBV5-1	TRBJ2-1	TGCGCCAGCAGCCTCGGCCCAAGCGGGGGGGCGGGTGAGCAGTTCTTC	CASSLGPSGGAGEQFF
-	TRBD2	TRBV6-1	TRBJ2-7	TGTGCCAGCAGTGAAGCGCCGGGTAGGGGACTAGCGGGGGGCTCCTACGAGCAGTACTTC	CASSEAPGRGLAGGSYEQYF
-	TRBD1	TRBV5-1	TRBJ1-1	TGCGCCAGCAAGAGGGGACAGGGGGTTGAGAACACTGAAGCTTTCTTT	CASKRGQGVENTEAFF
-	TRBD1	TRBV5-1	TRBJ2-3	TGCGCCAGCCTAGAGACAGGGGCAGATACGCAGTATTTT	CASLETGADTQYF
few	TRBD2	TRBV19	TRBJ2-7	TGTGCCAGTAGTGCGGGACTAGCGGGAGGCTACGAGCAGTACTTC	CASSAGLAGGYEQYF
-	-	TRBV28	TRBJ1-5	TGTGCCAGCAGTCCGGACAGCTTTAGCAATCAGCCCCAGCATTTT	CASSPDSFSNQPQHF
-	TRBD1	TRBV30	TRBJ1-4	TGTGCCTGGAGTGAGCCTTGGACAGGGGGATGGGAAAAACTGTTTTTT	CAWSEPWTGGWEKLFF
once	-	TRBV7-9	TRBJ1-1	TGTGCCAGCAGACTAGGAGTGAACACTGAAGCTTTCTTT	CASRLGVNTEAFF
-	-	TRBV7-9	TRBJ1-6	TGTGCCAGCAGCTTAGGCGGAACAGGGTTAAATTCACCCCTCCACTTT	CASSLGGTGLNSPLHF
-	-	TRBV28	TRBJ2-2	TGTGCCAGCAGCCCAGAGATATACAGTACCGGGGAGCTGTTTTTT	CASSPEIYSTGELFF
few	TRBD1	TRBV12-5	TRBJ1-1	TGTGCTAGTGGCGGGACAGCCGGGAGCACTGAAGCTTTCTTT	CASGGTAGSTEAFF
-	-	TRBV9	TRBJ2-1	TGTGCCAGCAGCGTAGAGGCAGGAGGCCTCTACAATGAGCAGTTCTTC	CASSVEAGGLYNEQFF
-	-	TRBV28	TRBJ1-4	TGTGCCAGCAGTTTCACCTCGGCGGGGATGGATGAAAAACTGTTTTTT	CASSFTSAGMDEKLFF
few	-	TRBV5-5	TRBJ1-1	TGTGCCGCAGGACTGGACTTGAACACTGAAGCTTTCTTT	CAAGLDLNTEAFF
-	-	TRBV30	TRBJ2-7	TGTGCCTGGAGAAAGGGGTCCTACGAGCAGTACTTC	CAWRKGSYEQYF
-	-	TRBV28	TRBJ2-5	TGTGCCAGCAGTTTGAGGACCCAGTACTTC	CASSLRTQYF